Listed below are T cell receptor beta chains from one sample, sequenced in a study of T cells in localized non-small cell lung cancer. Only in-frame clones appear in the TCRdb table, and some are missing; sequencing was by immunoSEQ multiplex PCR. The sample has roughly 800 clones, approximately 25% seen once; the top ten hold roughly 28%. The sequenced sample was lung tumor tissue, obtained before any cancer treatment. These TCRs come from a female donor of 60 years or more with stage I lung adenocarcinoma. The CDR3 runs from the conserved cysteine through the conserved F or W. A D gene is named only where the DNA matches it firmly. Where a row states a size, it is once, few, many or the class of an expanded clone; other rows omit it.

j_gene: TRBJ2-5
v_gene: TRBV6-8
d_gene: .
abundance: few
CDR3aa: CASSHGLPSEAQYF
CDR3nt: TGTGCCAGCAGCCACGGACTTCCCAGTGAGGCCCAGTACTTC

j_gene: TRBJ2-1
v_gene: TRBV28
d_gene: .
abundance: .
CDR3aa: CASSRRLVNYNEQFF
CDR3nt: TGTGCCAGCAGTCGCAGACTAGTGAACTACAATGAGCAGTTCTTC

j_gene: TRBJ2-1
v_gene: TRBV25-1
d_gene: TRBD2
abundance: .
CDR3aa: CASSLSLAGGDVQFF
CDR3nt: TGTGCCAGCAGTTTATCCCTAGCGGGAGGTGATGTGCAGTTCTTC

j_gene: TRBJ2-7
v_gene: TRBV6-8
d_gene: .
abundance: few
CDR3aa: CASTSGPTVLNYDEQYF
CDR3nt: TGTGCCAGCACCAGCGGCCCAACTGTCCTTAACTATGACGAGCAGTACTTC

j_gene: TRBJ2-1
v_gene: TRBV6-8
d_gene: TRBD2
abundance: .
CDR3aa: CASSYSGGLAGVNEQFF
CDR3nt: TGTGCCAGCAGTTACTCCGGGGGTCTAGCGGGAGTTAATGAGCAGTTCTTC

j_gene: TRBJ2-3
v_gene: TRBV29-1
d_gene: TRBD2
abundance: .
CDR3aa: CSVVQFGERGPDTQYF
CDR3nt: TGCAGCGTTGTACAATTCGGCGAGCGGGGCCCAGATACGCAGTATTTT

j_gene: TRBJ1-3
v_gene: TRBV6-8
d_gene: .
abundance: few
CDR3aa: CASKPGVAGNTIYF
CDR3nt: TGTGCCAGCAAACCCGGAGTGGCTGGAAACACCATATATTTT

j_gene: TRBJ1-1
v_gene: TRBV6-8
d_gene: .
abundance: few
CDR3aa: CASGTEINTEAFF
CDR3nt: TGTGCCAGCGGAACAGAGATTAACACTGAAGCTTTCTTT

j_gene: TRBJ2-5
v_gene: TRBV12-5
d_gene: .
abundance: few
CDR3aa: CASTEAEGETQYF
CDR3nt: TGTGCCAGCACCGAAGCGGAGGGGGAGACCCAGTACTTC

j_gene: TRBJ2-2
v_gene: TRBV4-1
d_gene: .
abundance: .
CDR3aa: CASSRDYIGAANTGELFF
CDR3nt: TGCGCCAGCAGCCGGGATTATATTGGGGCGGCGAACACCGGGGAGCTGTTTTTT

j_gene: TRBJ1-5
v_gene: TRBV28
d_gene: .
abundance: .
CDR3aa: CASSLIYQPQHF
CDR3nt: TGTGCCAGCAGTTTAATATATCAGCCCCAGCATTTT

j_gene: TRBJ1-1
v_gene: TRBV14
d_gene: .
abundance: .
CDR3aa: CASSQRTGWNTEAFF
CDR3nt: TGTGCCAGCAGCCAGCGAACAGGGTGGAACACTGAAGCTTTCTTT

j_gene: TRBJ2-3
v_gene: TRBV9
d_gene: .
abundance: few
CDR3aa: CASSLGVSTDTQYF
CDR3nt: TGTGCCAGTAGTTTGGGGGTTAGCACAGATACGCAGTATTTT

j_gene: TRBJ1-2
v_gene: TRBV6-8
d_gene: TRBD1
abundance: few
CDR3aa: CASSYPGQGEDGYTF
CDR3nt: TGTGCCAGCAGTTACCCGGGACAGGGTGAAGATGGCTACACCTTC

j_gene: TRBJ2-1
v_gene: TRBV7-5
d_gene: .
abundance: few
CDR3aa: CASSLETSGTRGEQFF
CDR3nt: TGTGCCAGCAGCTTAGAGACTAGCGGGACCCGTGGGGAGCAGTTCTTC

j_gene: TRBJ2-1
v_gene: TRBV6-8
d_gene: .
abundance: few
CDR3aa: CASRKLDPPGNEQFF
CDR3nt: TGTGCCAGCAGGAAACTGGACCCGCCGGGCAATGAGCAGTTCTTC

j_gene: TRBJ2-2
v_gene: TRBV23-1
d_gene: .
abundance: medium-sized
CDR3aa: CASSQSLASLNTGELFF
CDR3nt: TGCGCCAGCAGCCAGTCCCTAGCGTCGCTGAACACCGGGGAGCTGTTTTTT

j_gene: TRBJ1-1
v_gene: TRBV9
d_gene: .
abundance: few
CDR3aa: CASSPITGLTEAFF
CDR3nt: TGTGCCAGCAGCCCGATTACAGGGCTCACTGAAGCTTTCTTT

j_gene: TRBJ1-5
v_gene: TRBV29-1
d_gene: TRBD1
abundance: large
CDR3aa: CSAATGEQPQHF
CDR3nt: TGCAGCGCCGCGACAGGGGAACAGCCCCAGCATTTT

j_gene: TRBJ1-2
v_gene: TRBV30
d_gene: .
abundance: .
CDR3aa: CAWSGGLDFRYGYTF
CDR3nt: TGTGCCTGGAGTGGGGGGTTGGACTTCCGCTATGGCTACACCTTC

j_gene: TRBJ1-1
v_gene: TRBV11-3
d_gene: TRBD1
abundance: few
CDR3aa: CASSRDSLNTEAFF
CDR3nt: TGTGCCAGCAGTCGGGACAGTTTGAACACTGAAGCTTTCTTT

j_gene: TRBJ1-3
v_gene: TRBV19
d_gene: TRBD1
abundance: .
CDR3aa: CASSKGQGAYGNTIYF
CDR3nt: TGTGCCAGTAGTAAAGGACAGGGGGCCTATGGAAACACCATATATTTT

j_gene: TRBJ2-5
v_gene: TRBV19
d_gene: .
abundance: .
CDR3aa: CASSIGGAQETQYF
CDR3nt: TGTGCCAGTAGTATTGGGGGGGCCCAAGAGACCCAGTACTTC

j_gene: TRBJ2-7
v_gene: TRBV6-8
d_gene: TRBD1
abundance: once
CDR3aa: CAIKTQGGEQYF
CDR3nt: TGTGCCATCAAAACACAGGGGGGCGAGCAGTACTTC

j_gene: TRBJ1-1
v_gene: TRBV11-3
d_gene: .
abundance: .
CDR3aa: CASSFGGGANTEAFF
CDR3nt: TGTGCCAGCAGCTTTGGGGGCGGGGCGAACACTGAAGCTTTCTTT

j_gene: TRBJ1-1
v_gene: TRBV19
d_gene: TRBD1
abundance: .
CDR3aa: CASSPRDRGGNTEAFF
CDR3nt: TGTGCCAGTAGTCCACGGGACAGGGGGGGGAACACTGAAGCTTTCTTT

j_gene: TRBJ2-1
v_gene: TRBV6-8
d_gene: TRBD2
abundance: .
CDR3aa: CASRPGLAGVNEQFF
CDR3nt: TGTGCCAGCAGGCCGGGACTAGCGGGAGTCAATGAGCAGTTCTTC

j_gene: TRBJ2-3
v_gene: TRBV28
d_gene: .
abundance: few
CDR3aa: CASSLGFSSTDTQYF
CDR3nt: TGTGCCAGCAGTTTGGGCTTTTCTAGCACAGATACGCAGTATTTT

j_gene: TRBJ2-3
v_gene: TRBV9
d_gene: TRBD2
abundance: large
CDR3aa: CASTTLAGPTDTQYF
CDR3nt: TGTGCCAGCACCACCTTAGCGGGCCCCACAGATACGCAGTATTTT

j_gene: TRBJ2-1
v_gene: TRBV9
d_gene: .
abundance: few
CDR3aa: CASSPGGYNEQFF
CDR3nt: TGTGCCAGCAGCCCCGGGGGCTACAATGAGCAGTTCTTC

j_gene: TRBJ1-1
v_gene: TRBV18
d_gene: TRBD1
abundance: .
CDR3aa: CASSPVTGGSEAFF
CDR3nt: TGTGCCAGCTCACCAGTGACAGGGGGCTCTGAAGCTTTCTTT

j_gene: TRBJ2-1
v_gene: TRBV9
d_gene: .
abundance: few
CDR3aa: CASSERAASSYNEQFF
CDR3nt: TGTGCCAGCAGTGAAAGGGCGGCGAGCTCCTACAATGAGCAGTTCTTC

j_gene: TRBJ1-2
v_gene: TRBV28
d_gene: TRBD1
abundance: few
CDR3aa: CASSLAQGAFDYGYTF
CDR3nt: TGTGCCAGCAGTTTAGCTCAGGGGGCATTTGACTATGGCTACACCTTC

j_gene: TRBJ1-1
v_gene: TRBV6-8
d_gene: .
abundance: .
CDR3aa: CAISRQENTEAFF
CDR3nt: TGTGCCATCAGTCGACAGGAGAACACTGAAGCTTTCTTT

j_gene: TRBJ1-1
v_gene: TRBV11-3
d_gene: TRBD1
abundance: .
CDR3aa: CASSPGQGNTEAFF
CDR3nt: TGTGCCAGCAGCCCGGGACAGGGGAACACTGAAGCTTTCTTT

j_gene: TRBJ1-3
v_gene: TRBV6-8
d_gene: TRBD1
abundance: few
CDR3aa: CASRRTGGAGNTIYF
CDR3nt: TGTGCCAGCAGGAGGACAGGGGGTGCGGGAAACACCATATATTTT

j_gene: TRBJ1-3
v_gene: TRBV19
d_gene: .
abundance: few
CDR3aa: CASSMPLWGERNTIYF
CDR3nt: TGTGCCAGTAGTATGCCCCTCTGGGGGGAAAGAAACACCATATATTTT

j_gene: TRBJ1-1
v_gene: TRBV6-8
d_gene: .
abundance: .
CDR3aa: CASSYSTVGGSAEAFF
CDR3nt: TGTGCCAGCAGTTACTCGACAGTGGGAGGTAGCGCTGAAGCTTTCTTT

j_gene: TRBJ2-3
v_gene: TRBV6-8
d_gene: .
abundance: few
CDR3aa: CAISGQGGNTDTQYF
CDR3nt: TGTGCCATCAGTGGGCAGGGGGGGAACACAGATACGCAGTATTTT

j_gene: TRBJ1-3
v_gene: TRBV28
d_gene: .
abundance: once
CDR3aa: CASSSSSGNTIYF
CDR3nt: TGTGCCAGCAGTTCCAGCTCTGGAAACACCATATATTTT

j_gene: TRBJ1-2
v_gene: TRBV30
d_gene: .
abundance: .
CDR3aa: CAWKQGPSYGYTF
CDR3nt: TGTGCCTGGAAGCAGGGGCCATCCTATGGCTACACCTTC

j_gene: TRBJ2-7
v_gene: TRBV28
d_gene: TRBD2
abundance: few
CDR3aa: CASSLLTGGISYEQYF
CDR3nt: TGTGCCAGCAGTTTACTAACGGGGGGTATATCCTACGAGCAGTACTTC

j_gene: TRBJ2-7
v_gene: TRBV6-8
d_gene: .
abundance: few
CDR3aa: CASSYSIGPGLSGSYEQYF
CDR3nt: TGTGCCAGCAGTTACTCGATTGGACCGGGGCTTAGTGGCTCCTACGAGCAGTACTTC

j_gene: TRBJ2-1
v_gene: TRBV11-3
d_gene: TRBD1
abundance: .
CDR3aa: CASSLRGPGQGIDNEQFF
CDR3nt: TGTGCCAGCAGCTTAAGAGGTCCGGGACAGGGTATCGACAATGAGCAGTTCTTC

j_gene: TRBJ1-1
v_gene: TRBV11-3
d_gene: TRBD1
abundance: large
CDR3aa: CASIPDRWNTEAFF
CDR3nt: TGTGCCAGCATCCCGGACAGGTGGAACACTGAAGCTTTCTTT

j_gene: TRBJ2-3
v_gene: TRBV23-1
d_gene: .
abundance: .
CDR3aa: CASSRERGDTQYF
CDR3nt: TGCGCCAGCAGCCGCGAGAGGGGCGATACGCAGTATTTT

j_gene: TRBJ1-2
v_gene: TRBV28
d_gene: .
abundance: large
CDR3aa: CASSSSQGVTGGYTF
CDR3nt: TGTGCCAGCAGTTCTTCACAGGGAGTGACGGGCGGCTACACCTTC

j_gene: TRBJ2-3
v_gene: TRBV19
d_gene: .
abundance: .
CDR3aa: CASSRASTDTQYF
CDR3nt: TGTGCCAGTAGTCGGGCTAGCACAGATACGCAGTATTTT

j_gene: TRBJ2-7
v_gene: TRBV11-3
d_gene: .
abundance: few
CDR3aa: CASSSINTGTRQYF
CDR3nt: TGTGCCAGCAGCTCGATAAATACAGGGACCAGGCAGTACTTC

j_gene: TRBJ2-7
v_gene: TRBV28
d_gene: TRBD1
abundance: large
CDR3aa: CASSLSQGASEQYF
CDR3nt: TGTGCCAGCAGTTTATCGCAGGGGGCAAGCGAGCAGTACTTC

j_gene: TRBJ1-2
v_gene: TRBV11-3
d_gene: TRBD1
abundance: .
CDR3aa: CASSSGTGHYGYTF
CDR3nt: TGTGCCAGCAGCTCGGGGACAGGGCACTATGGCTACACCTTC

j_gene: TRBJ2-1
v_gene: TRBV5-1
d_gene: TRBD2
abundance: few
CDR3aa: CASSLEVAGGPDNEQFF
CDR3nt: TGCGCCAGCAGCTTGGAGGTAGCGGGGGGGCCGGACAATGAGCAGTTCTTC

j_gene: TRBJ1-1
v_gene: TRBV28
d_gene: .
abundance: few
CDR3aa: CAGIRGGGTEAFF
CDR3nt: TGTGCCGGGATTAGGGGTGGTGGCACTGAAGCTTTCTTT

j_gene: TRBJ1-1
v_gene: TRBV11-3
d_gene: .
abundance: .
CDR3aa: CASSSSSQGYTEAFF
CDR3nt: TGTGCCAGCAGCTCCTCTTCACAGGGATACACTGAAGCTTTCTTT

j_gene: TRBJ2-5
v_gene: TRBV9
d_gene: .
abundance: few
CDR3aa: CASSVSYFQETQYF
CDR3nt: TGTGCCAGCAGCGTATCATACTTTCAAGAGACCCAGTACTTC

j_gene: TRBJ2-1
v_gene: TRBV11-3
d_gene: .
abundance: .
CDR3aa: CASSLQFPAINEQFF
CDR3nt: TGTGCCAGCAGCTTACAGTTCCCCGCCATCAATGAGCAGTTCTTC

j_gene: TRBJ1-5
v_gene: TRBV28
d_gene: .
abundance: .
CDR3aa: CASSKGNSNQPQHF
CDR3nt: TGTGCCAGCAGTAAAGGAAATAGCAATCAGCCCCAGCATTTT

j_gene: TRBJ1-1
v_gene: TRBV19
d_gene: .
abundance: few
CDR3aa: CASTSSHRTSGEAFF
CDR3nt: TGTGCCAGTACCAGCTCACACCGGACATCCGGTGAAGCTTTCTTT

j_gene: TRBJ2-6
v_gene: TRBV6-8
d_gene: .
abundance: large
CDR3aa: CASSYSESISGANVLTF
CDR3nt: TGTGCCAGCAGTTACTCGGAGTCCATCTCTGGGGCCAACGTCCTGACTTTC